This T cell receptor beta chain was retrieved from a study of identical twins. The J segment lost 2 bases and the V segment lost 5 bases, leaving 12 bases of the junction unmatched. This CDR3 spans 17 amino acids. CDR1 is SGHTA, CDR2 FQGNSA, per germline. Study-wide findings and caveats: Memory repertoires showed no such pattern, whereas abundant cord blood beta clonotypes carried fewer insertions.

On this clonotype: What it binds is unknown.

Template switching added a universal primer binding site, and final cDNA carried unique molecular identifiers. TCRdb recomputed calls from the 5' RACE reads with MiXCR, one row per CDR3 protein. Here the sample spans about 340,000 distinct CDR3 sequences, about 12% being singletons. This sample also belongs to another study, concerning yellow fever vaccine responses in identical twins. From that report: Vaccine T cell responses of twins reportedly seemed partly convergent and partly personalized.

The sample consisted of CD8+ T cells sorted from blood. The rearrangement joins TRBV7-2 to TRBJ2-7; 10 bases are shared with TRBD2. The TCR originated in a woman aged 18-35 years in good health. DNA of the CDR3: TGTGCCAGCAGCCAATTCCCTTTAGCGGGAGGACCCTACGAGCAGTACTTC. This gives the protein CASSQFPLAGGPYEQYF. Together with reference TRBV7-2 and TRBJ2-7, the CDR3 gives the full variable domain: GAGVSQSPSNKVTEKGKDVELRCDPISGHTALYWYRQSLGQGLEFLIYFQGNSAPDKSGLPSDRFSAERTGGSVSTLTIQRTQQEDSAVYLCASSQFPLAGGPYEQYFGPGTRLTVT.